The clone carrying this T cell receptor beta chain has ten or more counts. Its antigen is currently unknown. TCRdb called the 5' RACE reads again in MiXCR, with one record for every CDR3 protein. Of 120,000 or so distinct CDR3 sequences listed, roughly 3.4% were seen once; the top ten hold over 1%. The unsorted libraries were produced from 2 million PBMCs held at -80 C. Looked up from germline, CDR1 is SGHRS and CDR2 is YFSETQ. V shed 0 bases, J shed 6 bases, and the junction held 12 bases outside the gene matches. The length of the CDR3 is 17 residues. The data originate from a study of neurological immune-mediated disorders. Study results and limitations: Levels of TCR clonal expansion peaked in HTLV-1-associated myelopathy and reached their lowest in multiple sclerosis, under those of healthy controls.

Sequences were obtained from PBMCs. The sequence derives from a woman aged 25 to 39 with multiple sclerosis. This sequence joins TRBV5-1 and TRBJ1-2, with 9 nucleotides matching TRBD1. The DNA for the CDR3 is TGCGCCAGCAGCTTGGACGTGGGACAGGGAAAAAGGAATGGCTACACCTTC. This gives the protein CASSLDVGQGKRNGYTF.